A single T cell receptor beta chain is shown here with its context. The data stem from a study of blood T cell repertoires in COVID-19. As for the study in general: There were acute and convalescent COVID-19 samples, and they came from the United States, Italy and Spain.

Produced via immunoSEQ multiplex PCR; TCRdb's table is partial and in-frame only. The table lists under 450,000 clones, approximately 93% of them singletons, with about 0.78% in the top ten. Those who participated ranged in age from roughly 18 to 100 years and resided in 24 US areas. Cohorts were based on clinical histories the participants reported. Exposed participants came across a COVID-19 case within 2 weeks before study entry. V dropped 7 bases and J dropped 2; count of bases not matched to a gene: 12. Germline lookup yields CDR1 MNHNY and CDR2 SVGAGI (reference sequence). The CDR3 has 16 amino acids.

The chain has TRBV6-6 and TRBJ2-5, with 8 bases identical to TRBD2. The sample taken for sequencing was PBMCs or T cells enriched from blood (not recorded which). The sequence came from a middle-aged woman who had been exposed to COVID-19. CDR3 sequence (DNA): TGTGCCAGCACGAGAACGGGGGGGCGAATACAAGAGACCCAGTACTTC. This sequence encodes CASTRTGGRIQETQYF.